These 14 T cell receptor beta chains came from one sample sequenced in a study of prognosis after radiotherapy for stage I lung cancer. Two rounds of multiplex PCR amplified TCR beta CDR3 from genomic DNA. Every TRBV and TRBJ gene had its own specific primer in first-round PCR. TCRdb re-derived calls from the multiplex PCR reads in MiXCR, one entry per CDR3 protein. The table lists 30,000 to 35,000 distinct CDR3 sequences, 48% of them singletons. Sequenced here: PBMCs, sampled before or after stereotactic body radiation therapy (not recorded which). Receptors were obtained from a donor aged 50 or older with non-small cell lung cancer.

This clonotype was seen only once. A far more abundant clone sits one base away, making this likely a read error. As DNA, the CDR3 is TGTGCCAGCAATCCTAGCTGGGGACCATACAATGAGCAGTTCTTC. The encoded protein is CASNPSWGPYNEQFF. The genes are TRBV6-1 and TRBJ2-5; the D call may be TRBD1 or TRBD2 (5 bases each). TRBJ2-1 explains the end of the DNA better; the J call may be wrong. CDR1 and CDR2 from the germline V gene are MNHNS and SASEGT. The CDR3 runs 15 residues.

This chain joins TRBV28 and TRBJ1-3; tentative D call: TRBD1 (5 bases). Looked up from germline, CDR1 is MDHEN and CDR2 is SYDVKM. Trimming removed 4 bases from V and 0 bases from J, with 13 bases in between. This CDR3 region has 16 residues. CDR3 sequence reads: CASSYPGGGSGNTIYF. CDR3 DNA: TGTGCCAGCAGTTACCCGGGGGGGGGCTCTGGAAACACCATATATTTT.

This clonotype was counted once. Mismatch with germline at one junction end may stem from a read error. The V call is TRBV9, the J call TRBJ1-6; D gene unclear. This CDR3 comprises 12 residues. Per germline, CDR1 SGDLS and CDR2 YYNGEE. The CDR3 protein is CASTSPNSPLHF. The CDR3 region has the DNA TGTGCCAGCACCTCACCTAATTCACCCCTCCACTTC. Supplemented by reference TRBV9 and TRBJ1-6, the full variable domain reads DSGVTQTPKHLITATGQRVTLRCSPRSGDLSVYWYQQSLDQGLQFLIQYYNGEERAKGNILERFSAQQFPDLHSELNLSSLELGDSALYFCASTSPNSPLHFGNGTRLTVT.

This clonotype is labeled as medium-sized. This chain links TRBV6-1 with TRBJ2-3, with unresolved D. The germline CDR1 and CDR2 sequences are MNHNS and SASEGT. CDR3 length: 12 residues. V lost 9 bases, J lost 4 bases, and 11 bases lay in between. The CDR3 DNA follows: TGTGCCAGTTCTCCTGGGGCAGATACGCAGTATTTT. This translates into CASSPGADTQYF.

As concerns this clonotype: The junction does not match germline at one end; this may be a read error. V and J are TRBV12-3 or TRBV12-4 and TRBJ2-3; TRBD2 might be the D (5 bases). There are 13 residues in the CDR3. CDR3 loop: CTSLRGSVDTHYF. The DNA for the CDR3 is TGTACCAGCCTTCGCGGGTCTGTAGATACGCATTATTTT.

V is TRBV11-3 and J is TRBJ1-3; no firm D call. The CDR3 contains 16 residues. Germline V gene data show CDR1 as SGHNT and CDR2 as YENEEA. V was shortened by 1 base and J by 0 bases, with 10 bases between the two germline ends. CDR3 in amino acids: CASSLGHPYSGNTIYF. CDR3 nucleotides: TGTGCCAGCAGCTTAGGACATCCCTACTCTGGAAACACCATATATTTT.

Of note for this clonotype: A read error may account for a junction end that differs from germline. The V gene is TRBV2, the J gene TRBJ2-2; D remains ambiguous. This CDR3 region has 14 residues. Germline CDR1 SNHLY, CDR2 FYNNEI. CDR3 loop: CSSSEILGTGELFF. The CDR3 coding sequence is TGTTCCAGCAGTGAAATTTTGGGCACCGGGGAGCTGTTTTTT.

The chain is built from TRBV11-3 and TRBJ2-5, with 7 bases lining up with TRBD2. Trimming removed 1 base from V and 1 base from J; junction bases left unmatched: 15. Germline V gene lookup returns CDR1 SGHNT and CDR2 YENEEA. This CDR3 spans 19 amino acids. CDR3 in amino acids: CASSLGASGAMMGQETQYF. CDR3 sequence (DNA): TGTGCCAGCAGCTTAGGGGCTAGCGGAGCCATGATGGGCCAAGAGACCCAGTACTTC.

This clonotype has more than one count but fewer than ten. One base away lies a much larger clone, so this may be a sequencing read error. V gene TRBV18 combines with J gene TRBJ2-1; D gene unclear. Germline loops: CDR1 KGHSH, CDR2 LQKENI. The CDR3 is made up of 13 amino acids. V lost 2 bases to trimming and J lost 8 bases, with 10 bases between them. The CDR3: CASSPKPHDEQFF. The CDR3 DNA is TGTGCCAGCTCACCAAAACCGCACGATGAGCAGTTCTTC.

This clonotype was observed at least ten times. This sequence joins TRBV27 and TRBJ2-2, with TRBD2 identical over 10 bases. CDR1 is MNHEY, CDR2 SMNVEV, per germline (reference sequence). V trimming: 6 bases; J trimming: 7 bases; junction bases outside the gene matches: 8. The CDR3 contains 15 residues. The CDR3 loop is CASSRAGGPGGELFF. The CDR3 coding sequence is TGTGCCAGCAGCCGAGCGGGAGGGCCTGGCGGGGAGCTGTTTTTT.

This clonotype was counted once. This chain links TRBV7-2 with TRBJ2-6; no definite D call. This CDR3 has 17 amino acids. The germline V gene has CDR1 SGHTA and CDR2 FQGNSA. Trimming stripped 2 bases from V and 0 bases from J, with 11 bases between. This CDR3 reads CASSLWAVTSGANVLTF. CDR3 nucleotide sequence: TGTGCCAGCAGCTTATGGGCAGTGACCTCTGGGGCCAACGTCCTGACTTTC.

In this sample, this clonotype turned up many times. The junction differs from germline at one of its ends, possibly a read error. This chain joins TRBV5-1 and TRBJ2-1; 7 bases align to TRBD2. Germline V gene lookup returns CDR1 SGHRS and CDR2 YFSETQ. The CDR3 extends over 15 amino acids. CDR3 nucleotides: TGCGCCAGCAACTTGGGTGCTAGCGGAAACAATGAGCAGTTCTTC. Its protein is CASNLGASGNNEQFF.

A word on this clonotype: A much bigger clone sits one base away, suggesting this may be a read error. The chain joins TRBV10-3 to TRBJ1-3; D is possibly TRBD1 (5 bases). CDR1 is ENHRY and CDR2 is SYGVKD in the germline V gene. The CDR3 extends over 14 amino acids. The CDR3 spells CATGTGDSRNTIYF. As DNA, the CDR3 is TGTGCCACGGGGACGGGAGACTCTCGAAACACCATATATTTT.

J is TRBJ1-2 and V is TRBV6-1; weak D call: TRBD1 (6 bases). V shed 8 bases and J shed 5 bases, with 21 bases lying between them. The CDR3 has 15 residues. Germline V gene sequence: CDR1 MNHNS, CDR2 SASEGT. This chain's CDR3 is CASGPLGRGPYGYTF. The DNA of the CDR3 is TGTGCCAGCGGCCCATTGGGACGGGGGCCGTATGGCTACACCTTC.